This TCR beta chain was documented in a study of cytomegalovirus exposure and HLA in healthy donors. This CDR3 contains 14 residues. The germline gives CDR1 SGHDT, CDR2 YYEEEE. V lost 5 bases and J lost 5; bases outside the gene matches: 8. This clone has only a few counts. Its antigen is still unknown. Use of 60 Vbeta and 13 Jbeta primers characterized the PCR. The repertoire was sequenced with immunoSEQ multiplex PCR; TCRdb's copy has only in-frame clones and lacks some. The table has 100,000 to 150,000 clones, 75% to 85% seen once. Study outcomes and limitations: More clonal expansion characterized HLA-associated TCR beta chains than equally common others in a later analysis. Beyond CMV serostatus, there was no information to go on about immune exposure. After further analysis at a later stage, 16,951 TCR beta sequences were associated with HLA alleles at 0.05 false discovery rate.

Each of the donors was a healthy bone marrow donor. This sequence originates from a man aged 35 to 55 in good health and CMV-seronegative. The chain is built from TRBV5-6 and TRBJ2-5, with TRBD1 matching over 8 bases. The specimen was PBMCs. As DNA, the CDR3 is TGTGCCAGCAGTCCCAGGGGGCCGGGGGAGACCCAGTACTTC. It yields the protein CASSPRGPGETQYF.